The 26 T cell receptor beta chains given below trace back to one sample, sequenced in a study of control samples from healthy donors and cancer patients. The repertoire was sequenced with immunoSEQ multiplex PCR; TCRdb's copy has only in-frame clones and lacks some. Of 130,000 or so clones in the sample, roughly 94% were seen once. Input material: PBMCs. The receptors here all came from a man in his fifties or sixties with colorectal cancer.

The chain carries TRBV5-1 and TRBJ2-5; D might be TRBD1 (6 bases). This CDR3 is 14 amino acids long. V lost 3 bases, J lost 2 bases, and 11 bases lay in between. Germline-derived CDR1 and CDR2 are SGHRS and YFSETQ. The CDR3 DNA reads as TGCGCCAGCAGCTCAGGACAGAGACAAGAGACCCAGTACTTC. Protein sequence: CASSSGQRQETQYF.

The J gene is TRBJ2-2, the V gene TRBV5-6; TRBD2 matches at 10 bases. Per the germline V gene, CDR1 is SGHDT and CDR2 is YYEEEE. The CDR3 is 15 residues long. Unmatched junction bases numbered 4, after V lost 6 bases and J lost 2 bases. The CDR3 coding sequence is TGTGCCAGCAACTTAGCGGGGGGCAACACCGGGGAGCTGTTTTTT. As protein: CASNLAGGNTGELFF.

The J gene is TRBJ1-5, the V gene TRBV9, with D possibly matching TRBD1 (6 bases). The CDR3 runs to 14 residues. From germline, CDR1 is SGDLS and CDR2 YYNGEE. V lost 3 bases and J 0 bases, leaving 7 bases between the germline ends. In DNA form, the CDR3 reads TGTGCCAGCAGCGAGGGGGATAGCAATCAGCCCCAGCATTTT. Its protein is CASSEGDSNQPQHF.

This chain joins TRBV7-2 and TRBJ2-1, with 8 bases lining up with TRBD2. The ends lost 7 bases at V and 3 bases at J; junction bases unmatched: 8. CDR3 length: 15 amino acids. The germline gives CDR1 SGHTA, CDR2 FQGNSA. CDR3 residues: CASNIAGGNYNEQFF. In nucleotides, the CDR3 is TGTGCCAGCAACATTGCGGGGGGAAACTACAATGAGCAGTTCTTC. The full variable domain, with the rest looked up from reference TRBV7-2 and TRBJ2-1, is GAGVSQSPSNKVTEKGKDVELRCDPISGHTALYWYRQSLGQGLEFLIYFQGNSAPDKSGLPSDRFSAERTGGSVSTLTIQRTQQEDSAVYLCASNIAGGNYNEQFFGPGTRLTVL.

The chain combines TRBV18 with TRBJ1-2; D gene ambiguous. Germline CDR1 KGHSH, CDR2 LQKENI. The V end was cut by 2 bases, the J end by 4 bases, with 14 bases between. The CDR3 totals 15 residues. The CDR3 reads CASSPSPVTSYGYTF. The CDR3 nucleotides read TGTGCCAGCTCACCATCGCCCGTCACGTCCTATGGCTACACCTTC.

As regards this clone: Different DNA sequences within this sample yield the same CDR3. This chain uses TRBV29-1 with TRBJ2-2, with a weak D call TRBD2 (5 bases). The germline V gene encodes CDR1 SQVTM and CDR2 ANQGSEA. V shed 3 bases and J shed 5 bases, with 7 bases lying between them. The CDR3 sequence is 12 residues long. In DNA, the CDR3 is TGCAGCGTTGATCGAGGGACCGGGGAGCTGTTTTTT. Amino acids: CSVDRGTGELFF.

This rearrangement joins TRBV28 to TRBJ1-2; D might be TRBD1 (6 bases). This CDR3 has 14 residues. Trimming stripped 6 bases from V and 3 bases from J, with 14 bases between. Germline V gives CDR1 MDHEN, CDR2 SYDVKM. The CDR3 here is CASSQPGADYGYTF. CDR3 bases: TGTGCCAGCAGCCAACCGGGGGCGGACTATGGCTACACCTTC.

The V gene is TRBV5-1, the J gene TRBJ1-2, with 8 bases lining up with TRBD1. J gave up 6 bases and V 5 bases, and 9 bases lay outside the gene matches. This CDR3 contains 14 residues. Per the germline V gene, CDR1 is SGHRS and CDR2 is YFSETQ. The CDR3: CASSFGDRSHGYTF. CDR3 nucleotides: TGCGCCAGCAGTTTCGGGGACAGGTCCCATGGCTACACCTTC.

This clone was counted only a few times. The genes are TRBV5-4 and TRBJ2-1; D call uncertain. Germline CDR1 is SGHNT and CDR2 is YYREEE (reference sequence). This CDR3 is built from 15 residues. The V gene lost 5 bases and the J gene lost 0 bases, with 12 bases spanning the gap. DNA for the CDR3: TGTGCCAGCAGTTTAGACACCACCTCCTACAATGAGCAGTTCTTC. Translating it yields CASSLDTTSYNEQFF.

The J gene is TRBJ1-5, the V gene TRBV6-5; 10 nucleotides match TRBD1. J gave up 2 bases and V 6 bases, and 4 bases lay outside the gene matches. CDR1 and CDR2 from the germline V gene are MNHEY and SVGAGI. CDR3 length: 15 amino acids. CDR3 nucleotides: TGTGCCAGCAGGGCCGGGACAGGGGGCAATCAGCCCCAGCATTTT. Translation: CASRAGTGGNQPQHF.

As for this clone: Additional DNA sequences in this sample encode the identical CDR3. This chain uses TRBV5-1 with TRBJ2-7, with 9 bases matching TRBD1. With V trimmed by 5 bases and J by 3 bases, 6 bases remained unmatched. Germline V CDR1 and CDR2: SGHRS, YFSETQ. This CDR3 contains 14 residues. The CDR3 DNA follows: TGCGCCAGCAGAACCGGGACAGGGATCTACGAGCAGTACTTC. Translating gives CASRTGTGIYEQYF.

The CDR3 nucleotides read TGTGCCAGCAGCCAAGCTCTTACAACTGGAAACACCATATATTTT. Its translation: CASSQALTTGNTIYF. The J gene is TRBJ1-3, the V gene TRBV3-1 (or the pseudogene TRBV3-2); D not resolved. Germline assignment: CDR1 LGHDT and CDR2 YNNKEL (reference sequence). The CDR3 has 15 amino acids. The V and J ends lost 1 base and 2 bases respectively, with 9 bases between them.

The V call is TRBV7-2, the J call TRBJ1-2; D perhaps matches TRBD1 (5 bases). Trimming shortened V by 6 bases and J by 4 bases, and 15 bases separated the two germline ends. The CDR3 extends over 14 amino acids. Germline CDR1 and CDR2: SGHTA and FQGNSA. CDR3 amino acids: CASRKTGPTYGYTF. CDR3 DNA sequence: TGTGCCAGCAGGAAAACGGGACCTACCTATGGCTACACCTTC. Filled out from reference TRBV7-2 and TRBJ1-2, the complete variable domain reads GAGVSQSPSNKVTEKGKDVELRCDPISGHTALYWYRQSLGQGLEFLIYFQGNSAPDKSGLPSDRFSAERTGGSVSTLTIQRTQQEDSAVYLCASRKTGPTYGYTFGSGTRLTVV.

V gene TRBV2 combines with J gene TRBJ2-7; 9 bases map to TRBD1. CDR1 and CDR2 (germline): SNHLY, FYNNEI. Trimming removed 5 bases from V and 6 bases from J; junction bases left unmatched: 11. This CDR3 is built from 15 residues. In DNA, the CDR3 is TGTGCCAGCAGTAAATCCGGGACAGGGAGAGGCGAGCAGTACTTC. This sequence encodes CASSKSGTGRGEQYF.

The V call is TRBV11-2, the J call TRBJ1-1, with D unresolved. From germline, CDR1 is SGHAT and CDR2 FQNNGV. CDR3 length: 15 residues. Between the trimmed V and J ends, which lost 0 bases and 4 bases, there was a span of 12 bases. CDR3 in DNA: TGTGCCAGCAGCTTAGATGGGGAAGGGCCCACTGAAGCTTTCTTT. Translated: CASSLDGEGPTEAFF.

V usage is TRBV27 and J usage is TRBJ1-2; D may be TRBD1 (6 bases). Germline CDR1 is MNHEY and CDR2 is SMNVEV (reference sequence). V was pared by 6 bases and J by 0 bases, with 11 bases between. The length of the CDR3 is 14 residues. The CDR3 sequence: CASRAGAANYGYTF. The CDR3 DNA reads TGTGCCAGCAGAGCAGGGGCAGCTAACTATGGCTACACCTTC.

V usage is TRBV24-1 and J usage is TRBJ2-1, with a tentative D call TRBD2 (6 bases). Germline CDR1 and CDR2: KGHDR and SFDVKD. CDR3 length equals 16 residues. The ends were cut back, 5 bases at V and 0 bases at J, with 13 bases in the middle. The CDR3 nucleotides read TGTGCCACCAGTGTCCGACGGGGGAGCTCCTACAATGAGCAGTTCTTC. Translation: CATSVRRGSSYNEQFF.

The gene calls are TRBV19 and TRBJ2-7, with D hard to call. CDR1 LNHDA and CDR2 SQIVND come from the germline V gene (reference sequence). V was trimmed by 4 bases and J by 4 bases, leaving 14 bases between them. There are 14 residues in the CDR3. CDR3 sequence: CASSTSTRRYEQYF. The DNA of the CDR3 is TGTGCCAGTAGTACTTCGACAAGAAGGTACGAGCAGTACTTC.

V gene TRBV19 combines with J gene TRBJ1-5, with 9 bases identical to TRBD1. The CDR3 consists of 16 residues. CDR1 and CDR2 from the germline V gene are LNHDA and SQIVND (reference sequence). After removal of 2 bases from V and 5 bases from J, the junction contained 7 bases not matched to a gene. The chain's CDR3 is CASSIPRTGEYQPQHF. DNA of the CDR3: TGTGCCAGTAGTATACCCCGGACAGGGGAGTATCAGCCCCAGCATTTT.

V usage is TRBV5-6 and J usage is TRBJ1-4; tentative D call: TRBD1 (5 bases). CDR3 length equals 14 residues. Trimming stripped 4 bases from V and 4 bases from J, with 11 bases between. Per germline, CDR1 SGHDT and CDR2 YYEEEE. CDR3 loop: CASSGTGVNEKLFF. The CDR3 DNA reads TGTGCCAGCAGCGGGACGGGGGTTAATGAAAAACTGTTTTTT.

This clone appeared once. The chain joins TRBV7-8 to TRBJ2-5; 7 bases are shared with TRBD1. V lost 1 base, J lost 5 bases, and 1 base stayed unmatched. The CDR3 consists of 13 residues. The V gene's germline CDR1 is SGHVS and CDR2 FQNEAQ. The CDR3 here is CASSLGQGETQYF. For the CDR3, the DNA is TGTGCCAGCAGCTTAGGACAGGGTGAGACCCAGTACTTC.

The chain recombines TRBV29-1 with TRBJ1-1, with D hard to call. V dropped 6 bases and J dropped 2 bases, with 7 bases sitting between them. This CDR3 is 11 amino acids long. Germline values: CDR1 SQVTM, CDR2 ANQGSEA. This CDR3 reads CSVQSNTEAFF. In DNA, the CDR3 is TGCAGCGTCCAGAGTAACACTGAAGCTTTCTTT.

This rearrangement joins TRBV5-4 to TRBJ1-2; TRBD1 matches at 12 bases. The germline CDR1 and CDR2 sequences are SGHNT and YYREEE (reference sequence). Germline trimming cut 3 bases from V and 8 bases from J; bases unmatched to any gene: 5. CDR3 length: 14 residues. CDR3 nucleotide sequence: TGTGCCAGCAGCTGGGGGACAGGGGGCGAGGGCTACACCTTC. It is translated as CASSWGTGGEGYTF.

J is TRBJ1-5 and V is TRBV7-8, with a weak D call TRBD1 (5 bases). The CDR3 has 16 residues. Germline V CDR1 and CDR2: SGHVS, FQNEAQ. With 5 bases removed from V and 5 bases from J, the gap between germline ends came to 19 bases. The CDR3, as DNA: TGTGCCAGCAGCCCATGGGACCAGGGTAGGGATCAGCCCCAGCATTTT. Translated, it gives CASSPWDQGRDQPQHF. Complete variable domain (other parts from reference TRBV7-8 and TRBJ1-5): GAGVSQSPRYKVAKRGQDVALRCDPISGHVSLFWYQQALGQGPEFLTYFQNEAQLDKSGLPSDRFFAERPEGSVSTLKIQRTQQEDSAVYLCASSPWDQGRDQPQHFGDGTRLSIL.

This clone was counted once. The CDR3 coding sequence is TGTGCCAGCAGTTTAATCGGGAATTCACCCCTCCACTTT. Residues: CASSLIGNSPLHF. V usage is TRBV12-3 or TRBV12-4 and J usage is TRBJ1-6, with D hard to call. The germline V and J ends were trimmed by 2 bases and 7 bases, with 6 bases remaining between them. The CDR3 covers 13 residues.

V and J are TRBV7-9 and TRBJ2-5; D call uncertain. CDR1 and CDR2 (germline): SEHNR, FQNEAQ (reference sequence). With 5 bases removed from V and 1 base from J, the gap between germline ends came to 8 bases. This CDR3 spans 13 amino acids. The CDR3 loop reads CASSPNSQETQYF. CDR3 sequence (DNA): TGTGCCAGCAGCCCCAACTCCCAAGAGACCCAGTACTTC.